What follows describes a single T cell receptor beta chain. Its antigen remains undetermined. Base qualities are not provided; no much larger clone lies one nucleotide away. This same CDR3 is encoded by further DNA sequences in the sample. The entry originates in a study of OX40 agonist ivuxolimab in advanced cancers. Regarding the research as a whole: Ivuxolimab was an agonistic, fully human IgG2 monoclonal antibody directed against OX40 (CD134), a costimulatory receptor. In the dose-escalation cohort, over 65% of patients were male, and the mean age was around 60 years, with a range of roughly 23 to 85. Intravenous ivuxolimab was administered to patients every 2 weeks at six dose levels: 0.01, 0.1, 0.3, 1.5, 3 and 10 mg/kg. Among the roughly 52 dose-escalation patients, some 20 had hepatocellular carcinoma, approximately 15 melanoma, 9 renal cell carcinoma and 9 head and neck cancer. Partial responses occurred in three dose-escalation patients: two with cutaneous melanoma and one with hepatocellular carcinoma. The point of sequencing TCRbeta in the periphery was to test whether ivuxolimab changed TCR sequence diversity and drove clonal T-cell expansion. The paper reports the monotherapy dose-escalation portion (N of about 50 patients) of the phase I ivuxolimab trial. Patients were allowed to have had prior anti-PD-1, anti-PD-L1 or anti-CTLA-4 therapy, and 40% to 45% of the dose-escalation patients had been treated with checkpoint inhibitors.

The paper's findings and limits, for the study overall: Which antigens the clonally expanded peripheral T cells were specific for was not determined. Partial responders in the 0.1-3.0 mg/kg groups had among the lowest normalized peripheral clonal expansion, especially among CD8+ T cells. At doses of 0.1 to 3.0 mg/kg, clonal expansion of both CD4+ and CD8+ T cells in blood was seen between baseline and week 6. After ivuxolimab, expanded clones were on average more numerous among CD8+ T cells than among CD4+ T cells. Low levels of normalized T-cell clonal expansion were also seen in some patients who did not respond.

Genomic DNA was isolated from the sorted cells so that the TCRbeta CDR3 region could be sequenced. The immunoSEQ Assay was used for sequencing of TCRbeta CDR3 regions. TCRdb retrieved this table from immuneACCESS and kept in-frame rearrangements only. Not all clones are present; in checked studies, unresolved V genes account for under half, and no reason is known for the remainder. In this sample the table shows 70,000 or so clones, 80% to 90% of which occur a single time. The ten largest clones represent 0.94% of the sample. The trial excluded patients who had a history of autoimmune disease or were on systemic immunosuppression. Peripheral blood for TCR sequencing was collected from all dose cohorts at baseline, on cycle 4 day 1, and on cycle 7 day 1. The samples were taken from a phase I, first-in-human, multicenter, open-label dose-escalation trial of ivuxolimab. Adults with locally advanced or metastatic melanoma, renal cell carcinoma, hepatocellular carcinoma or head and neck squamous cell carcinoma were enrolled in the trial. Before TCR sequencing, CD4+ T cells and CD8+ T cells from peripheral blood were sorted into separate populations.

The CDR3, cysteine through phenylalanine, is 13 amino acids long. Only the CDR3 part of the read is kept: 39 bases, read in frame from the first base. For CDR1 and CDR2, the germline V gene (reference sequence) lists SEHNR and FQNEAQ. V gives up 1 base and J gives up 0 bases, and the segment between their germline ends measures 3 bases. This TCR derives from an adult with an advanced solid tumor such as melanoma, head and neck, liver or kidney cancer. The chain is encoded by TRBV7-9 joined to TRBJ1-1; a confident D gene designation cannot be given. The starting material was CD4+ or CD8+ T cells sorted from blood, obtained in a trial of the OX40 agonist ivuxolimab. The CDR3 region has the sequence CASSLDMNTEAFF. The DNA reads TGTGCCAGCAGCTTAGACATGAACACTGAAGCTTTCTTT.